The clone carrying this TCR beta chain was detected once. The antigen is not known. V was trimmed by 4 bases and J by 7 bases, leaving 21 bases between them. CDR1 SGHRS and CDR2 YFSETQ come from the germline V gene. There are 17 residues in the CDR3. The data are from a study of T cell responses to AZD1222 COVID-19 vaccine. Findings and caveats of the study: Nearly half of the spike-specific TCRs reportedly recognize variant regions that carry no mutations.

Sequencing was performed with immunoSEQ multiplex PCR; in TCRdb, only in-frame clones are kept and a portion is missing. This repertoire shows around 100,000 clones, approximately 87% found once; its top ten account for around 15%. The receptor was isolated from an adult in good health. The starting material was peripheral blood, obtained on day 0 of AZD1222 vaccination. The chain carries TRBV5-1 and TRBJ1-6; D is perhaps TRBD1 (5 bases). The DNA of the CDR3 is TGCGCCAGCAGCGCAAAAAGGGGCCCCGACGGGAATTCACCCCTCCACTTT. This encodes CASSAKRGPDGNSPLHF.